This TCR beta chain derives from a study of CXCR3-negative and CXCR3-positive naive CD8 T cells. The study made its TRB cDNA libraries by 5' RACE, adding UMI labels. Each CDR3 protein gets one entry in TCRdb, which reprocessed the 5' RACE reads and gives no DNA. The repertoire table contains about 62,000 distinct CDR3 sequences. The CDR3 length is 15 residues. From germline, CDR1 is ENHRY and CDR2 SYGVKD. This clonotype was sampled from a human donor in good health. Some clones in this sample may be carry-over from other donors' samples. This rearrangement joins TRBV10-3 to TRBJ2-1; with no DNA, the TCRdb D assignment of TRBD1 cannot be verified. The specimen sequenced was naive CXCR3- CD8+ T cells from blood. The subset here: CD45RO-CCR7+CD27+CD95- naive CD8+ T cells lacking CXCR3 (TNR3-). Here the CDR3 reads CAISDPPDNYNEQFF.